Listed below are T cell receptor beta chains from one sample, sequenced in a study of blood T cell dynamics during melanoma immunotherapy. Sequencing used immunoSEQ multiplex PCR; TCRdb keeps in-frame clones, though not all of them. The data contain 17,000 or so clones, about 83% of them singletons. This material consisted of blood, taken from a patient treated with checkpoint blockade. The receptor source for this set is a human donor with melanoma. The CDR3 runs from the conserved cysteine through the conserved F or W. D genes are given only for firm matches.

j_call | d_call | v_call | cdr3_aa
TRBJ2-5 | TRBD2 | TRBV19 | CASSRGGAGEETQYF
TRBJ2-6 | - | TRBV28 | CASEPGPTSGANVLTF
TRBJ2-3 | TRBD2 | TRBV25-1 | CASSVLAGETDTQYF
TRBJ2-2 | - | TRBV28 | CANRNANTGELFF
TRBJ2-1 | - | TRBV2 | CASRLGGIMNEQFF
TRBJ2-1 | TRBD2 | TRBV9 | CASTPGTSFHEQFF
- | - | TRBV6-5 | CALKTYEQYF
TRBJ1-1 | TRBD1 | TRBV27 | CASSFQGVTTEAFF
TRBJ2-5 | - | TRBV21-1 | CASSDREGRETQYF
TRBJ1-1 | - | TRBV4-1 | CASGNTEAFF
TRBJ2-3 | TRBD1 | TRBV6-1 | CASSLDRGPTDTQYF
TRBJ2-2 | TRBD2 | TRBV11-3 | CASSPSGREAGELFF
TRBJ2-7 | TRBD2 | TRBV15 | CATSTPSGSAYEQYF
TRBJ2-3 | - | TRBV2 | CASAEESSPSTDTQYF
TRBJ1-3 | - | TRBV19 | CASSIGGFGNTIYF
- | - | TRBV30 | CAWSMGLSYEQYF
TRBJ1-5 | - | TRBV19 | CASSIFGSTPNQPQHF
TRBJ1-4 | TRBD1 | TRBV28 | CASSLPGQREEKLFF
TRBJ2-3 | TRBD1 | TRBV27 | CASSPRGRRGTDTQYF
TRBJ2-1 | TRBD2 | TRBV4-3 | CASSPWTSGNNEQFF
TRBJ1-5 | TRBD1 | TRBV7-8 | CASSSDRDDQPQHF
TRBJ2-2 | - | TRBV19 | CASRLGLNTGELFF
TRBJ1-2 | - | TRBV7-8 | CASSLGSSVYTF
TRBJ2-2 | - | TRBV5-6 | CASSPWGARIGELFF
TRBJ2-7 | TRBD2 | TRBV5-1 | CASSGTSGSSGEQYF
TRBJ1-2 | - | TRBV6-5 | CASSYSRQTPVYGYTF
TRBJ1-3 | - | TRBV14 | CASSLAPPWNTIYF
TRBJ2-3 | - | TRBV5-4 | CASNLKADTDTQYF
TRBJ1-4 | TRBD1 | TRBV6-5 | CASRETGGRKLFF
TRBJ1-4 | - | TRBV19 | CASNGGSNEKLFF
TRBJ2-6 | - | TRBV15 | CATSRDRGSGANVLTF
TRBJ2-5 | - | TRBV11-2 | CASRPGTWVETQYF
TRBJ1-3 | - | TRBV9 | CASSVLGLSGNTIYF
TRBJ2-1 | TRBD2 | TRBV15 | CATSRPTASGIRGEQFF
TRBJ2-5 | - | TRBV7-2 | CASSLRGRNTVIQETQYF
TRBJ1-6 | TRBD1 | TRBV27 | CASKAHQRQGPNRNSPLHF
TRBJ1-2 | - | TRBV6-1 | CASSDLMTIHGYTF
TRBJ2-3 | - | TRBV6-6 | CASSPGSTDTQYF
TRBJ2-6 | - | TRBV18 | CASSPKSSGANVLTF
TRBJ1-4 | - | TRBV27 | CASSGGGLVKLFF
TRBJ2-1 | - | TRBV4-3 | CASSQEGTGYNEQFF
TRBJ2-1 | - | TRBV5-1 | CASSNGGNEQFF
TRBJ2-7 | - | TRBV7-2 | CASSLVGRGPAYEQYF
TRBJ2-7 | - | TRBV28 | CASRLSYEQYF
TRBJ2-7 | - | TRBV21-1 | CASSKEEGQGFLEQYF
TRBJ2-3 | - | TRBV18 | CASSPWIGDTQYF
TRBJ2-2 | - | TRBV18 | CASSRNREQGAGELFF
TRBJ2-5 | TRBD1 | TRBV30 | CAWSATGQVGTQYF